A selection of T cell receptor beta chains follows, all from one sample in a study of shared clonotypes between healthy human individuals. Here immunoSEQ multiplex PCR was the method, and the copy in TCRdb shows in-frame clones only, minus some. The table has under 700,000 clones, about 95% seen once; the top ten hold 0.11%. The sequencing input was naive CD8+ T cells sorted from blood. These receptors were taken from a woman in her thirties in good health. CDR3s include the opening cysteine and the closing phenylalanine or tryptophan. Fields, in order: V gene, J gene, clone size, D gene, CDR3 protein, CDR3 DNA. The D gene is left open where the match is weak. Clone size is given for some rows only: seen once, a few or many times, or a class if the clone is expanded.

TRBV7-6,TRBJ1-6,once,NA,CASSLAADSYNSPLHF,TGTGCCAGCAGTCTGGCGGCAGACTCCTATAATTCACCCCTCCACTTT
TRBV11-2,TRBJ2-3,NA,NA,CASSLRSRGTDTQYF,TGTGCCAGCAGCTTAAGGTCCCGTGGAACGGATACGCAGTATTTT
TRBV2,TRBJ2-7,NA,NA,CASRSYDRTHYEQYF,TGTGCCAGCAGATCTTATGACAGAACCCACTACGAGCAGTACTTC
TRBV28,TRBJ2-7,NA,NA,CASTRTHSPYEQYF,TGTGCCAGCACGAGGACACACAGCCCCTACGAGCAGTACTTC
TRBV7-2,TRBJ2-7,NA,NA,CASHGRGSGDEQYF,TGTGCCAGCCACGGGCGTGGGTCTGGGGACGAGCAGTACTTC
TRBV27,TRBJ2-3,once,NA,CASSLDSTDTQYF,TGTGCCAGCAGTCTCGACAGCACAGATACGCAGTATTTT
TRBV28,TRBJ1-2,NA,TRBD1,CASSPNTGGVILEGYTF,TGTGCCAGCAGCCCCAATACAGGGGGCGTAATTTTGGAGGGCTACACCTTC
TRBV7-9,TRBJ2-3,NA,TRBD2,CASSPQLGRGRADTQYF,TGTGCCAGCAGCCCCCAGTTGGGGAGGGGCAGGGCAGATACGCAGTATTTT
TRBV19,TRBJ2-5,NA,NA,CASSISRVEETQYF,TGTGCCAGTAGTATTTCCCGGGTGGAAGAGACCCAGTACTTC
TRBV27,TRBJ2-1,once,NA,CASSPPQGSYNEQFF,TGTGCCAGCAGTCCGCCCCAGGGATCCTACAATGAGCAGTTCTTC
TRBV2,TRBJ1-4,NA,NA,CASSEGEKLFF,TGTGCCAGCAGTGAAGGCGAAAAACTGTTTTTT
TRBV11-2,TRBJ1-2,NA,NA,CASSLVAGYDGYTF,TGTGCCAGCAGCTTAGTGGCCGGATACGATGGCTACACCTTC
TRBV30,TRBJ1-2,NA,NA,CAWSVGGFYGYTF,TGTGCCTGGAGTGTTGGGGGGTTCTATGGCTACACCTTC